This TCR beta chain stems from a study of shared clonotypes between healthy human individuals. The repertoire was sequenced with immunoSEQ multiplex PCR; TCRdb's copy has only in-frame clones and lacks some. The sample contains around 550,000 clones, 90% to 95% of which appear only once. V was pared by 4 bases and J by 3 bases, with 7 bases between. The V gene's germline CDR1 is SNHLY and CDR2 FYNNEI. This CDR3 has 12 residues. The naive CD8 subset, CD45RO-negative cells positively selected for CCR7, excluded terminally differentiated effector memory CD45RA+ cells. Source material: naive CD8+ T cells sorted from blood. The rearrangement links TRBV2 to TRBJ2-7; D not certain. The receptor's source is a woman in her twenties or thirties in good health. The CDR3 loop is CASSGASYEQYF. In nucleotides, the CDR3 is TGTGCCAGCAGTGGGGCCAGCTACGAGCAGTACTTC. Together with reference TRBV2 and TRBJ2-7, the CDR3 gives the full variable domain: EPEVTQTPSHQVTQMGQEVILRCVPISNHLYFYWYRQILGQKVEFLVSFYNNEISEKSEIFDDQFSVERPDGSNFTLKIRSTKLEDSAMYFCASSGASYEQYFGPGTRLTVT.